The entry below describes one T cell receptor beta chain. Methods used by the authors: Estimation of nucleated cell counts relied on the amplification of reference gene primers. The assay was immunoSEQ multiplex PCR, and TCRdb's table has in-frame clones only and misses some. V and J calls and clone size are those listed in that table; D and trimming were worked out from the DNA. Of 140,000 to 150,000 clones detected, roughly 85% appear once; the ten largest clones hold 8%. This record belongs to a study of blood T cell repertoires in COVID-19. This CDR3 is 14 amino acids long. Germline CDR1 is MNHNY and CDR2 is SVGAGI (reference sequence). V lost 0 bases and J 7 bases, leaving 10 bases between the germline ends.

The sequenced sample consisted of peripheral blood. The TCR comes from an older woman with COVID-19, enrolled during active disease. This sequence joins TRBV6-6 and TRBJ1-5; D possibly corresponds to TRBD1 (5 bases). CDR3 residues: CASSYSSRAQPQHF. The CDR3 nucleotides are TGTGCCAGCAGTTACTCATCCAGGGCCCAGCCCCAGCATTTT.